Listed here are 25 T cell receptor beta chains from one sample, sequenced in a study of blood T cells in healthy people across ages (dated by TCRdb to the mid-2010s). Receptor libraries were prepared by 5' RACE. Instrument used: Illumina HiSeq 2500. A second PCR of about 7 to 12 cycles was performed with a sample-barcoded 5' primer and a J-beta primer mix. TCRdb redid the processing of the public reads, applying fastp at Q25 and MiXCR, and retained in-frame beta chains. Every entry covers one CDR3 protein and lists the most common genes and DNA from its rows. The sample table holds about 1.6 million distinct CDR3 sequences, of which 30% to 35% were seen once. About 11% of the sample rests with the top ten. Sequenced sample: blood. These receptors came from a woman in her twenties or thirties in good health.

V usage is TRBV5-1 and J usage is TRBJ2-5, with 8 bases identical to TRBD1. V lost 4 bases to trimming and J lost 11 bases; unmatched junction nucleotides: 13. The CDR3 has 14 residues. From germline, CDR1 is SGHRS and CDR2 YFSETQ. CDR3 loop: CASSPDRVGSGQYF. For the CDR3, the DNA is TGCGCCAGCAGCCCGGACAGGGTAGGATCTGGGCAGTACTTC.

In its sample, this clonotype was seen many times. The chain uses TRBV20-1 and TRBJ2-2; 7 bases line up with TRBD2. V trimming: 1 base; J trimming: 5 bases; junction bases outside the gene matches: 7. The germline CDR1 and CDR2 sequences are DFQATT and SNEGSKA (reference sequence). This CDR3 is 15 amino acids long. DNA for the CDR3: TGCAGTGCTAGAGTGGGGAGGGGCGGAACCGGGGAGCTGTTTTTT. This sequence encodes CSARVGRGGTGELFF.

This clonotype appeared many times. In DNA form, the CDR3 reads TGTGCCAGCAGCTTTGACATCCAAGAGACCCAGTACTTC. This gives the protein CASSFDIQETQYF. The rearrangement links TRBV7-9 to TRBJ2-5; no reliable D call. The germline gives CDR1 SEHNR, CDR2 FQNEAQ (reference sequence). V was cut by 3 bases and J by 1 base, with 6 bases left in between. The CDR3 extends over 13 amino acids.

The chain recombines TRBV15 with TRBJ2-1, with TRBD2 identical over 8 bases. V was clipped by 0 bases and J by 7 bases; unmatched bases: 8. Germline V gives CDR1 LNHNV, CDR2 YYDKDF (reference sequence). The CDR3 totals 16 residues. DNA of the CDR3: TGTGCCACCAGCAGAGATACCAGCGGGAGAAGGAATGAGCAGTTCTTC. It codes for CATSRDTSGRRNEQFF.

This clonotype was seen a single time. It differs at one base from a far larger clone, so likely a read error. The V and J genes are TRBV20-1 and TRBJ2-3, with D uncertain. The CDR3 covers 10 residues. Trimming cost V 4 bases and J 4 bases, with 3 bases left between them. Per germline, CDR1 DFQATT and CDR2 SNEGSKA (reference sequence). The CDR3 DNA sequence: TGCAGTGCTAACGCAGATACGCAGTATTTT. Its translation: CSANADTQYF.

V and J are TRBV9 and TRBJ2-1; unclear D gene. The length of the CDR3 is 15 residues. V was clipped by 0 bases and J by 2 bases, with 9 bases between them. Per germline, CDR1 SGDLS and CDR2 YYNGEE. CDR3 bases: TGTGCCAGCAGCGTAGAAGGAGTTCCCTACAATGAGCAGTTCTTC. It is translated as CASSVEGVPYNEQFF.

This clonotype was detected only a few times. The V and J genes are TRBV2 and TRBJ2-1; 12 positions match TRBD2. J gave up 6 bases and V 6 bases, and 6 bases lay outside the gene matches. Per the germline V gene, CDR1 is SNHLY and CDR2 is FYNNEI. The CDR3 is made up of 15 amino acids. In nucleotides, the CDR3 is TGTGCCAGCAGAGAACGACTAGCGGGAGCCAATGAGCAGTTCTTC. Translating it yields CASRERLAGANEQFF.

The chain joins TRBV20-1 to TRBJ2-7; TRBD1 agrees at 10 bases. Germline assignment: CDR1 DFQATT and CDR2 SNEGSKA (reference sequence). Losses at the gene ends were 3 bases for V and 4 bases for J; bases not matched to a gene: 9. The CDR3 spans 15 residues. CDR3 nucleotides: TGCAGTGCTAGTCAAAGGACAGGGGGTTCGTACGAGCAGTACTTC. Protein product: CSASQRTGGSYEQYF.

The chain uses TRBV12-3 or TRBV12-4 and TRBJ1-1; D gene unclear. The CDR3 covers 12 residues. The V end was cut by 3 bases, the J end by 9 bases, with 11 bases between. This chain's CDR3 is CASSLRRVKAFF. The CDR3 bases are TGTGCCAGCAGTTTGCGGCGCGTAAAAGCTTTCTTT.

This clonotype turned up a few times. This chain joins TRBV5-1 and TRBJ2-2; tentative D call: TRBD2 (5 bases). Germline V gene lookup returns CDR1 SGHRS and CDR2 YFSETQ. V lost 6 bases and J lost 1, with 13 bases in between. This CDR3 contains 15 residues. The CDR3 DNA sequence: TGCGCCAGCACCCCGTCAAGCGGGAACACCGGGGAGCTGTTTTTT. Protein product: CASTPSSGNTGELFF.

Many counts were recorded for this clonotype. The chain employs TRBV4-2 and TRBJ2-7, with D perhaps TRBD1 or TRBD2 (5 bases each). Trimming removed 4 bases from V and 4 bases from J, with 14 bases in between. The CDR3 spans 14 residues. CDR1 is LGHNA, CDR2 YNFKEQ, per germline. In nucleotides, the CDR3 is TGTGCCAGCAGCCCCTTAGTGGGACGATACGAGCAGTACTTC. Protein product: CASSPLVGRYEQYF.

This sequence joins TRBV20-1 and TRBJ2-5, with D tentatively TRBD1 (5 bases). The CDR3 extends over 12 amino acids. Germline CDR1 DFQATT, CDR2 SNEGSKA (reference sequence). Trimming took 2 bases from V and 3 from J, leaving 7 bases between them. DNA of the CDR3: TGCAGTGCTAGATTCAGGGAAGAGACCCAGTACTTC. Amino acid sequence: CSARFREETQYF.

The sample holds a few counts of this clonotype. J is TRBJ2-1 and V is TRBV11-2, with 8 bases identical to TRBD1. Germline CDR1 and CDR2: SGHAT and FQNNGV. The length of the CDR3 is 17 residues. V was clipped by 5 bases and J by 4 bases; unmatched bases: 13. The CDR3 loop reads CASSHPQGQDIYNEQFF. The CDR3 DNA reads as TGTGCCAGCAGCCACCCCCAGGGACAGGACATTTACAATGAGCAGTTCTTC.

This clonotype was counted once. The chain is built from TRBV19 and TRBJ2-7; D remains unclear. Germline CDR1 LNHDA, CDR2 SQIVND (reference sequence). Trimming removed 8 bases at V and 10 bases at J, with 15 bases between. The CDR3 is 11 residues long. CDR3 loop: CASSGLGHQYF. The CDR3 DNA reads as TGTGCCAGTTCAGGTCTGGGCCACCAGTACTTC.

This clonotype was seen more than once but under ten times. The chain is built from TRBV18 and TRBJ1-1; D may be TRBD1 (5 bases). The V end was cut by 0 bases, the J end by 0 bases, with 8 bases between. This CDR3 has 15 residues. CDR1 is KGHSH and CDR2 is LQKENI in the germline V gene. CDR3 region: CASSPPKGLNTEAFF. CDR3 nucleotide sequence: TGTGCCAGCTCACCACCGAAGGGGTTGAACACTGAAGCTTTCTTT.

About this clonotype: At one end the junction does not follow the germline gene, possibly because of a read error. The CDR3 reads CASGLAALAGGSTDTQYF. The CDR3 DNA sequence: TGTGCTAGTGGCTTGGCAGCCTTAGCGGGGGGAAGCACAGATACGCAGTATTTT. This chain joins TRBV12-5 and TRBJ2-3, with 10 bases matching TRBD2. Germline V lookup: CDR1 LGHNT, CDR2 FRNRAP. This CDR3 region has 18 residues.

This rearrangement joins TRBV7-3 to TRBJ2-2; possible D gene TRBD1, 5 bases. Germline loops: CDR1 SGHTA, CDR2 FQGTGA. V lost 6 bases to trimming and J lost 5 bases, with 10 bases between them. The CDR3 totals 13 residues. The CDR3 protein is CASRRQGTGELFF. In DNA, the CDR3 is TGTGCCAGCAGGCGTCAGGGTACCGGGGAGCTGTTTTTT.

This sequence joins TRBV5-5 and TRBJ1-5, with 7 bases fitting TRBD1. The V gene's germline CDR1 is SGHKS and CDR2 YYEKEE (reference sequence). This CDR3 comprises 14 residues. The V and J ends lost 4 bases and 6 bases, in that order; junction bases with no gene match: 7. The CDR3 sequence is CASSPETGFQPQHF. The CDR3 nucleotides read TGTGCCAGCAGCCCCGAGACAGGGTTTCAGCCCCAGCATTTT.

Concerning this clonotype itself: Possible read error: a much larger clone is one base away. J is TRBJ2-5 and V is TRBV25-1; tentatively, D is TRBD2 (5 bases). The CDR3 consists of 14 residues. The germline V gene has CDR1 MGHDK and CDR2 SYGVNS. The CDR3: CASSSRRFQETRYF. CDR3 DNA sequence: TGTGCCAGCAGTTCGAGGAGGTTCCAAGAGACCCGGTACTTC.

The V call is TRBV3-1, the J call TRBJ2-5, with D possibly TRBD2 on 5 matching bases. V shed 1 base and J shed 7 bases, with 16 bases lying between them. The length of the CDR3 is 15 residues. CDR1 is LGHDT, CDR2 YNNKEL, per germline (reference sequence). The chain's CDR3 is CASSQGLGGGGTQYF. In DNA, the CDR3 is TGTGCCAGCAGCCAAGGGCTAGGCGGAGGCGGGACCCAGTACTTC.

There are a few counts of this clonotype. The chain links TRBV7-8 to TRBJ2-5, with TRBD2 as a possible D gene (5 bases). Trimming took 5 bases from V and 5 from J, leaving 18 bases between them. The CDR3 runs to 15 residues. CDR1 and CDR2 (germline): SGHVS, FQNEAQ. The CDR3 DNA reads TGTGCCAGCAGCCCCGACCGTCCCCGCGGGGAGACCCAGTACTTC. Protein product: CASSPDRPRGETQYF.

The CDR3 spells CATRGAPGYGYTF. The CDR3 coding sequence is TGTGCCACCAGGGGAGCCCCTGGTTATGGCTACACCTTC. The J gene is TRBJ1-2, the V gene TRBV12-3 or TRBV12-4, with a possible D match to TRBD1 (6 bases). The V and J ends lost 10 bases and 5 bases respectively, with 17 bases between them. The CDR3 sequence is 13 residues long.

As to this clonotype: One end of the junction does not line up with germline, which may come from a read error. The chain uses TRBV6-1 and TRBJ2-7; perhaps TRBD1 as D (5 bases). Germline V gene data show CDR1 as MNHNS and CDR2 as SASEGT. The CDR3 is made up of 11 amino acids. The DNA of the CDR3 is TGTGCCTGCAGTGATAACAGGTTACAGTACTTC. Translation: CACSDNRLQYF.

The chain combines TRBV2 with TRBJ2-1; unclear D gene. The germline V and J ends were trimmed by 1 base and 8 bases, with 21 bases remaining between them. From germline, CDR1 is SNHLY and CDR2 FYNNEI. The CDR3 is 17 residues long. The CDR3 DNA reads TGTGCCAGCAGTGAAGACGGCATGGTCGGGTTGAAGGATGAGCAGTTCTTC. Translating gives CASSEDGMVGLKDEQFF.

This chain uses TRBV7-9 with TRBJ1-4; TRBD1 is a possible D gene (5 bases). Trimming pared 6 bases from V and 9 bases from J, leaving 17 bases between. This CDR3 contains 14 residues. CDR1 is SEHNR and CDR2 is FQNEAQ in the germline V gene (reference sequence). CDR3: CASRRDGLGKKLFF. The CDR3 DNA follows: TGTGCCAGCAGACGGGACGGGCTGGGTAAAAAACTGTTTTTT.